A selection of T cell receptor beta chains follows, all from one sample in a study of T cell responses to AZD1222 COVID-19 vaccine. The assay was immunoSEQ multiplex PCR, and TCRdb's table has in-frame clones only and misses some. In the table there are over 120,000 clones, approximately 86% of which are singletons. The sample consisted of peripheral blood, taken 28 days after the second AZD1222 dose. These receptors were taken from an adult who received the AZD1222 COVID-19 vaccine. The CDR3 runs from the conserved cysteine through the conserved F or W. The D gene is left open where the match is weak. Some rows mark clone size as missing; the rest say once, few, many or name a class of expanded clone.

cdr3_aa: CASSNTGGADEQYF
cdr3_nt: TGTGCCAGTAGTAACACAGGGGGCGCAGACGAGCAGTACTTC
d_call: TRBD1
clone_size: -
v_call: TRBV19
j_call: TRBJ2-7

cdr3_aa: CASSTSVKTQYF
cdr3_nt: TGTGCCAGCAGTACCTCGGTGAAGACCCAGTACTTC
d_call: -
clone_size: -
v_call: TRBV12-3/TRBV12-4
j_call: TRBJ2-5

cdr3_aa: CAISESNVIGGQGGYTF
cdr3_nt: TGTGCCATCAGTGAGTCGAATGTGATAGGGGGGCAAGGAGGCTACACCTTC
d_call: -
clone_size: once
v_call: TRBV10-3
j_call: TRBJ1-2

cdr3_aa: CASSESPDTQYF
cdr3_nt: TGCGCCAGCAGTGAGTCCCCTGATACGCAGTATTTT
d_call: -
clone_size: -
v_call: TRBV10-2
j_call: TRBJ2-3

cdr3_aa: CAARDRGNGGSYNEQFF
cdr3_nt: TGTGCCGCCCGGGACAGGGGTAATGGCGGGTCCTACAATGAGCAGTTCTTC
d_call: TRBD1
clone_size: once
v_call: TRBV19
j_call: TRBJ2-1

cdr3_aa: CASSLGTGISYEQYF
cdr3_nt: TGCGCCAGCAGCTTAGGGACAGGGATCTCCTACGAGCAGTACTTC
d_call: TRBD1
clone_size: -
v_call: TRBV5-1
j_call: TRBJ2-7

cdr3_aa: CASCEGRGNQPQHF
cdr3_nt: TGCGCCAGCTGCGAGGGTAGGGGCAATCAGCCCCAGCATTTT
d_call: -
clone_size: -
v_call: TRBV10-1
j_call: TRBJ1-5

cdr3_aa: CASSLEGRNEKLFF
cdr3_nt: TGTGCCAGCAGTTTAGAGGGGCGGAATGAAAAACTGTTTTTT
d_call: -
clone_size: once
v_call: TRBV27
j_call: TRBJ1-4

cdr3_aa: CASSLVQGGRYEQYF
cdr3_nt: TGTGCCAGCAGCTTGGTGCAGGGGGGGCGGTACGAGCAGTACTTC
d_call: -
clone_size: -
v_call: TRBV5-8
j_call: TRBJ2-7

cdr3_aa: CASSLVLSQDEQFF
cdr3_nt: TGTGCCAGCAGCTTAGTCCTCAGTCAGGATGAGCAGTTCTTC
d_call: -
clone_size: few
v_call: TRBV7-2
j_call: TRBJ2-1

cdr3_aa: CTSSHISQGRDDYYGYTF
cdr3_nt: TGCACCAGCAGCCACATATCCCAAGGACGGGACGATTACTATGGCTACACCTTC
d_call: -
clone_size: -
v_call: TRBV1
j_call: TRBJ1-2

cdr3_aa: CASSGQGGQPQHF
cdr3_nt: TGTGCCAGCTCCGGACAGGGGGGGCAGCCCCAGCATTTT
d_call: -
clone_size: once
v_call: TRBV21-1
j_call: TRBJ1-5

cdr3_aa: CSVEGLTYGYTF
cdr3_nt: TGCAGCGTTGAAGGACTGACCTATGGCTACACCTTC
d_call: -
clone_size: many
v_call: TRBV29-1
j_call: TRBJ1-2

cdr3_aa: CASSQDLVADTQYF
cdr3_nt: TGTGCCAGCAGCCAAGATCTGGTAGCAGATACGCAGTATTTT
d_call: -
clone_size: -
v_call: TRBV3-1/TRBV3-2
j_call: TRBJ2-3

cdr3_aa: CAISEVRHGYTF
cdr3_nt: TGTGCCATCAGTGAAGTTAGACATGGCTACACCTTC
d_call: -
clone_size: -
v_call: TRBV10-3
j_call: TRBJ1-2

cdr3_aa: CASSPRGWGNYGYTF
cdr3_nt: TGTGCCAGCAGTCCCCGTGGGTGGGGAAACTATGGCTACACCTTC
d_call: -
clone_size: -
v_call: TRBV28
j_call: TRBJ1-2

cdr3_aa: CASSPTGGMAYTEAFF
cdr3_nt: TGTGCCAGCAGCCCAACAGGGGGGATGGCGTACACTGAAGCTTTCTTT
d_call: TRBD1
clone_size: -
v_call: TRBV14
j_call: TRBJ1-1

cdr3_aa: CATLFTGNTEAFF
cdr3_nt: TGTGCCACCCTCTTCACAGGGAACACTGAAGCTTTCTTT
d_call: -
clone_size: -
v_call: TRBV6-5
j_call: TRBJ1-1

cdr3_aa: CASSLGEVEKLFF
cdr3_nt: TGTGCCAGCAGCTTGGGCGAGGTTGAAAAACTGTTTTTT
d_call: -
clone_size: -
v_call: TRBV11-2
j_call: TRBJ1-4

cdr3_aa: CASSEGQALANYGYTF
cdr3_nt: TGTGCCAGCAGCGAGGGGCAGGCCTTAGCTAACTATGGCTACACCTTC
d_call: -
clone_size: -
v_call: TRBV3-1/TRBV3-2
j_call: TRBJ1-2

cdr3_aa: CASREQGIDEQYF
cdr3_nt: TGCGCCAGCAGGGAACAGGGTATCGACGAGCAGTACTTC
d_call: -
clone_size: -
v_call: TRBV5-1
j_call: TRBJ2-7

cdr3_aa: CASSLPPGTSVGDTQYF
cdr3_nt: TGTGCCAGCAGCTTACCCCCCGGGACTAGCGTTGGGGATACGCAGTATTTT
d_call: TRBD2
clone_size: -
v_call: TRBV7-8
j_call: TRBJ2-3

cdr3_aa: CSQGHLSYEQYF
cdr3_nt: TGCAGCCAGGGACACTTATCCTACGAGCAGTACTTC
d_call: -
clone_size: -
v_call: TRBV29-1
j_call: TRBJ2-7

cdr3_aa: CASSESPGRSTEAFF
cdr3_nt: TGTGCCAGCAGTGAATCCCCGGGGAGGAGCACTGAAGCTTTCTTT
d_call: -
clone_size: -
v_call: TRBV25-1
j_call: TRBJ1-1

cdr3_aa: CASSQELGTETSGNTIYF
cdr3_nt: TGTGCCAGCAGCCAAGAATTAGGGACAGAGACCTCTGGAAACACCATATATTTT
d_call: TRBD1
clone_size: few
v_call: TRBV4-2
j_call: TRBJ1-3

cdr3_aa: CASSRLGRTGGMSGSSYNEQFF
cdr3_nt: TGTGCCAGCAGCCGGCTTGGCCGGACAGGGGGCATGAGCGGGAGCTCCTACAATGAGCAGTTCTTC
d_call: TRBD1
clone_size: few
v_call: TRBV6-2/TRBV6-3
j_call: TRBJ2-1

cdr3_aa: CASSRGDTQYF
cdr3_nt: TGTGCCAGCAGTCGGGGCGATACGCAGTATTTT
d_call: -
clone_size: -
v_call: TRBV9
j_call: TRBJ2-3

cdr3_aa: CASSLGEFTEAFF
cdr3_nt: TGTGCCAGCAGCCTAGGGGAGTTCACTGAAGCTTTCTTT
d_call: -
clone_size: -
v_call: TRBV12-3/TRBV12-4
j_call: TRBJ1-1

cdr3_aa: CATRTSGSTDTQYF
cdr3_nt: TGTGCCACCCGGACTAGCGGGAGCACAGATACGCAGTATTTT
d_call: TRBD2
clone_size: -
v_call: TRBV10-3
j_call: TRBJ2-3

cdr3_aa: CASSLAGQPHPFYEQYF
cdr3_nt: TGTGCCAGCAGCTTAGCGGGACAGCCGCATCCTTTCTACGAGCAGTACTTC
d_call: TRBD1
clone_size: once
v_call: TRBV7-2
j_call: TRBJ2-7

cdr3_aa: CASSPTPMRSTNEKLFF
cdr3_nt: TGTGCCAGTAGTCCAACCCCGATGAGGTCAACTAATGAAAAACTGTTTTTT
d_call: -
clone_size: -
v_call: TRBV19
j_call: TRBJ1-4

cdr3_aa: CAWSVRTRGEQYF
cdr3_nt: TGTGCCTGGAGTGTACGGACGAGAGGTGAGCAGTACTTC
d_call: -
clone_size: -
v_call: TRBV30
j_call: TRBJ2-7

cdr3_aa: CAISESRAGNQPQHF
cdr3_nt: TGTGCCATCAGTGAGTCGAGGGCAGGAAATCAGCCCCAGCATTTT
d_call: -
clone_size: -
v_call: TRBV10-3
j_call: TRBJ1-5

cdr3_aa: CASSPRGAGYGYTF
cdr3_nt: TGTGCCAGCAGCCCTAGAGGGGCGGGGTATGGCTACACCTTC
d_call: -
clone_size: -
v_call: TRBV9
j_call: TRBJ1-2

cdr3_aa: CASSQVSGGAEQFF
cdr3_nt: TGTGCCAGCAGCCAAGTTAGCGGGGGGGCGGAGCAGTTCTTC
d_call: TRBD2
clone_size: -
v_call: TRBV3-1/TRBV3-2
j_call: TRBJ2-1

cdr3_aa: CASSQLLASTDTQYF
cdr3_nt: TGTGCCAGCAGCCAACTACTAGCGAGCACAGATACGCAGTATTTT
d_call: TRBD2
clone_size: -
v_call: TRBV3-1/TRBV3-2
j_call: TRBJ2-3

cdr3_aa: CSVGWIPNLNEQFF
cdr3_nt: TGCAGCGTGGGCTGGATTCCCAATTTGAATGAGCAGTTCTTC
d_call: -
clone_size: -
v_call: TRBV29-1
j_call: TRBJ2-1

cdr3_aa: CASSDPWQETQYF
cdr3_nt: TGTGCCAGCAGTGATCCGTGGCAAGAGACCCAGTACTTC
d_call: -
clone_size: -
v_call: TRBV6-1
j_call: TRBJ2-5

cdr3_aa: CASNQGTGRVF
cdr3_nt: TGTGCCAGCAACCAAGGGACAGGCCGAGTCTTC
d_call: TRBD1
clone_size: -
v_call: TRBV12-3/TRBV12-4
j_call: TRBJ2-1

cdr3_aa: CASSLAGNPQPQHF
cdr3_nt: TGTGCCAGCAGCTTAGCAGGGAACCCCCAGCCCCAGCATTTT
d_call: -
clone_size: -
v_call: TRBV7-2
j_call: TRBJ1-5

cdr3_aa: CASSPLPRDGPYYEQYF
cdr3_nt: TGTGCCAGCTCACCCCTCCCCCGGGACGGCCCTTACTACGAGCAGTACTTC
d_call: -
clone_size: -
v_call: TRBV18
j_call: TRBJ2-7

cdr3_aa: CASSRTGGTYERYF
cdr3_nt: TGTGCCAGCAGCCGGACAGGGGGAACCTACGAGCGGTACTTC
d_call: TRBD1
clone_size: -
v_call: TRBV6-5
j_call: TRBJ2-7

cdr3_aa: CAWSVPGGGRSPLHF
cdr3_nt: TGTGCCTGGAGTGTACCAGGAGGGGGCCGATCACCCCTCCACTTT
d_call: TRBD1
clone_size: -
v_call: TRBV30
j_call: TRBJ1-6

cdr3_aa: CASSSDPGSYNSPLHF
cdr3_nt: TGTGCCAGCAGCTCTGATCCGGGGTCATATAATTCACCCCTCCACTTT
d_call: -
clone_size: -
v_call: TRBV27
j_call: TRBJ1-6